Sequencing of this T cell receptor (beta chain) was carried out in a study of T cells after somatic rescue of genetic block (dated by TCRdb to about 2020). Regarding the research as a whole: What the study looked at was long-term robustness, specifically in a T-cell system that came about through somatic rescue of a genetic block in T-cell development.

Comments on this clone: It lacks a known antigen. Base qualities are missing; no much larger clone stands one base away.

Libraries were constructed by the immunoSEQ multiplex PCR assay. TCRdb carries this immuneACCESS record with in-frame sequences only. Its versions omit some clonotypes, under half of them owing to an unresolved V gene in the studies checked, with the rest unexplained. Within this sample are about 14,000 clones, with over 60% of them counted one time only. Less than 35% of the sample lies in the top ten. Trimming removed 2 bases from V and 1 base from J, leaving 11 bases between the germline ends. Reading from cysteine to phenylalanine, the CDR3 counts 16 amino acids. The read is trimmed to its CDR3 DNA, 48 bases read in frame from base 1. The germline V gene sets CDR1 to SGHTA and CDR2 to FQGTGA.

The chain uses TRBV7-3 and TRBJ2-2; TRBD1 is a possible D gene, resting on 6 matching bases. The clonotype comes from a man younger than 30. What was sequenced was peripheral blood mononuclear cells (PBMCs). The nucleotide sequence is given as TGTGCCAGCAGCTTAGGGCAGGGGTGGAACACCGGGGAGCTGTTTTTT. This is translated as CASSLGQGWNTGELFF.